Described below is a single T cell receptor (beta chain) sequence and its context. The authors' processing: From reference gene primer amplification, estimates of nucleated cell counts were derived. The table came from immunoSEQ multiplex PCR; TCRdb's copy has only in-frame clones and leaves some out. The V and J calls and clone size were taken over from that table, and D and trimming were inferred from the DNA. The sample holds around 260,000 clones, 86% seen once. The entry originates in a study of blood T cell repertoires in COVID-19. Study details: Both acute and convalescent COVID-19 samples were obtained from the United States, Italy and Spain. T cells, B-cell-depleted T cells, or PBMCs supplied cDNA or gDNA.

The V segment lost 6 bases and the J segment 2 bases; nucleotides outside the gene matches: 5. This CDR3 contains 15 residues. Germline CDR1 MNHEY, CDR2 SVGAGI. The clonotype was recovered from a man aged 25 to 40 with active or convalescent COVID-19. The sample comprised peripheral blood. The chain joins TRBV6-5 to TRBJ1-2, with 11 positions matching TRBD1. CDR3 sequence reads: CASSLGDRGNYGYTF. For the CDR3, the DNA is TGTGCCAGCAGCCTAGGGGACAGGGGGAACTATGGCTACACCTTC.